The clone carrying this T cell receptor beta chain was seen only a few times. TCR beta CDR3 sequences were amplified from RNA transcripts. In the first-round RT-PCR of the TCR CDR3, the HTBI primer set was used. TCRdb processed the multiplex PCR reads anew with MiXCR; each CDR3 protein has one entry. Found here are fewer than 600,000 distinct CDR3 sequences, 13% to 15% of them singletons; the top ten hold less than 20%. This sample was taken from a study of T cells in Graves' hyperthyroidism and ophthalmopathy. Overall study context: Peripheral blood draws took place at initial diagnosis, ahead of any treatment.

The ends lost 1 base at V and 1 base at J; junction bases unmatched: 2. There are 16 residues in the CDR3. Germline CDR1 KGHDR, CDR2 SFDVKD. The sample comprised blood. The sequence came from a woman in her late teens or twenties with Graves' hyperthyroidism. This sequence joins TRBV24-1 and TRBJ2-3; TRBD2 aligns across 9 bases. In nucleotides, the CDR3 is TGTGCCACCAGTGATTTCAGGACTAGCGGCACAGATACGCAGTATTTT. This codes for CATSDFRTSGTDTQYF.